This TCR beta chain originates from a study of human T cells and chemical hapten exposure. RNA extraction used unfractionated whole blood as the source of total RNA. TCRdb ran MiXCR on the 5' RACE reads and lists one entry per CDR3 protein. The sample has 110,000 to 150,000 distinct CDR3 sequences, 4.1% seen once. V lost 2 bases and J 7 bases, leaving 15 bases between the germline ends. This CDR3 is built from 14 residues. The V gene's germline CDR1 is LNHDA and CDR2 SQIVND (reference sequence). The clonotype originates from a female donor in good health. The rearrangement links TRBV19 to TRBJ2-7; D is perhaps TRBD1 (5 bases). CDR3 protein: CASSISPGRREQYF. CDR3 bases: TGTGCCAGTAGTATAAGTCCAGGGCGGCGAGAGCAGTACTTC.